This TCR beta chain originates from a study of regulatory T cells in long-lasting Graves disease. Time point meaning: newly diagnosed GD, antithyroid drugs for less than 3 months. Researchers made the TCR library from RNA that was extracted from PBMCs. This clonotype was seen repeatedly, ten times or more. Assembly of TCR beta libraries relied on iRepertoire HTBI primers together with Arm-PCR of CDR3 regions. From the multiplex PCR reads, TCRdb called clonotypes with MiXCR, one entry per CDR3 protein. The sample carries roughly 420,000 distinct CDR3 sequences, around 15% recorded once. V dropped 2 bases and J dropped 6 bases, with 10 bases sitting between them. Germline values: CDR1 KGHSH, CDR2 LQKENI. The CDR3 runs 14 residues. The same data also contributed to another study, on T cells in Graves' hyperthyroidism and ophthalmopathy.

This sequence joins TRBV18 and TRBJ1-4; no reliable D call. Sequenced here: peripheral blood mononuclear cells (PBMCs), sampled at new diagnosis, from a patient treated with antithyroid drugs. The clonotype originates from a woman between 45 and 65 years old with Graves disease. The CDR3 nucleotides read TGTGCCAGCTCACCAGAGGGAATGTATGAAAAACTGTTTTTT. It yields the protein CASSPEGMYEKLFF. The whole variable domain, filled in from reference TRBV18 and TRBJ1-4, reads NAGVMQNPRHLVRRRGQEARLRCSPMKGHSHVYWYRQLPEEGLKFMVYLQKENIIDESGMPKERFSAEFPKEGPSILRIQQVVRGDSAAYFCASSPEGMYEKLFFGSGTQLSVL.